These 15 T cell receptor beta chains were sequenced from one sample in a study of identical twins (dated by TCRdb to 2016 to 2017). Library preparation employed 5' RACE. Sequencing relied on an Illumina HiSeq 2000. The raw public reads went through TCRdb reprocessing: fastp at Q25, MiXCR clone calling, in-frame beta chains kept. Here each entry gathers all rows of one CDR3 protein and keeps the most common genes and DNA. The sample yields a few hundred thousand distinct CDR3 sequences; 14% were counted once. The top ten clones comprise approximately 1% of the sample. These data also featured in a second study, about yellow fever vaccine responses in identical twins.

Sequencing used CD4+ T cells sorted from blood. Every receptor here comes from a woman between 18 and 29 years old in good health.

This clonotype was counted ten times or more. This chain joins TRBV6-2 or TRBV6-3 and TRBJ2-3; 7 nucleotides match TRBD1. V was pared by 7 bases and J by 4 bases, with 2 bases of the junction left unmatched. Germline lookup yields CDR1 MNHEY and CDR2 SVGEGT. This CDR3 spans 12 amino acids. Here the CDR3 DNA reads TGTGCCAGCAACAGGGGTTCAGATACGCAGTATTTT. Translated: CASNRGSDTQYF.

As DNA, the CDR3 is TGTGCCAGCAGGCCATTTTTCTGGGACAGCAAGCCTCAAGAGACCCAGTACTTC. The encoded protein is CASRPFFWDSKPQETQYF. The V call is TRBV27, the J call TRBJ2-5; 7 positions agree with TRBD1. Trimming at V came to 6 bases and at J to 2 bases, leaving 18 bases not matched to a gene. The CDR3 consists of 18 residues. Germline CDR1 MNHEY, CDR2 SMNVEV (reference sequence).

There are a few counts of this clonotype. The chain combines TRBV18 with TRBJ1-5; 9 bases map to TRBD1. CDR1 is KGHSH, CDR2 LQKENI, per germline. The trim removed 4 bases at V and 5 bases at J, leaving 3 bases unmatched. This CDR3 has 14 residues. The DNA of the CDR3 is TGTGCCAGCTCACTTAGGACAGGGGATCAGCCCCAGCATTTT. This translates into CASSLRTGDQPQHF. The entire variable domain, with the rest obtained from reference TRBV18 and TRBJ1-5, is as follows: NAGVMQNPRHLVRRRGQEARLRCSPMKGHSHVYWYRQLPEEGLKFMVYLQKENIIDESGMPKERFSAEFPKEGPSILRIQQVVRGDSAAYFCASSLRTGDQPQHFGDGTRLSIL.

This rearrangement joins TRBV6-1 to TRBJ2-2; 9 bases map to TRBD2. The CDR3 loop spans 16 amino acids. Looked up from germline, CDR1 is MNHNS and CDR2 is SASEGT. V trimming: 4 bases; J trimming: 1 base; junction bases outside the gene matches: 4. The CDR3 coding sequence is TGTGCCAGCAGTGTAGTAGCGGGAGTGAACACCGGGGAGCTGTTTTTT. It translates to CASSVVAGVNTGELFF.

A few counts support this clonotype. V gene TRBV6-1 combines with J gene TRBJ2-7, with TRBD2 as a possible D gene (7 bases). The CDR3 runs to 15 residues. Germline V CDR1 and CDR2: MNHNS, SASEGT. Trimming stripped 2 bases from V and 0 bases from J, with 11 bases between. Written as DNA, the CDR3 is TGTGCCAGCAGTGAAAGGGCGGGGGCCTCCTACGAGCAGTACTTC. It translates to CASSERAGASYEQYF.

This chain links TRBV20-1 with TRBJ2-7, with D unclear. V was shortened by 5 bases and J by 3 bases, with 14 bases between the two germline ends. This CDR3 is 13 amino acids long. The V gene's germline CDR1 is DFQATT and CDR2 SNEGSKA (reference sequence). In nucleotides, the CDR3 is TGCAGTGCTCCCGACCGGACGGGCTACGAGCAGTACTTC. Translated: CSAPDRTGYEQYF.

In this sample, this clonotype turned up a few times. The chain links TRBV29-1 to TRBJ1-1; 10 bases align to TRBD1. Trimming removed 3 bases from V and 6 bases from J; junction bases left unmatched: 4. Looked up from germline, CDR1 is SQVTM and CDR2 is ANQGSEA. This CDR3 has 13 residues. CDR3 sequence: CSVEKTGGSEAFF. The DNA of the CDR3 is TGCAGCGTTGAGAAGACAGGGGGCTCTGAAGCTTTCTTT.

The chain combines TRBV5-1 with TRBJ2-3; D is unresolved. Trimming took off 4 bases at V and 6 bases at J, with 12 bases between the two ends. This CDR3 region has 13 residues. Germline V gene data show CDR1 as SGHRS and CDR2 as YFSETQ. CDR3 DNA sequence: TGCGCCAGCAGCACCAGACCCGGGGATACGCAGTATTTT. Protein product: CASSTRPGDTQYF.

V is TRBV7-2 and J is TRBJ2-2; D is uncertain. Germline V gene sequence: CDR1 SGHTA, CDR2 FQGNSA. V was clipped by 1 base and J by 5 bases, with 11 bases between them. This CDR3 has 15 amino acids. The CDR3 region is CASSLVRTETGELFF. In nucleotides, the CDR3 is TGTGCCAGCAGCTTAGTACGGACGGAGACCGGGGAGCTGTTTTTT.

This clonotype was counted only a few times. CDR3: CATGGGGIYEQYF. The CDR3 nucleotides are TGTGCCACCGGGGGAGGGGGCATCTACGAGCAGTACTTC. The V and J genes are TRBV24-1 and TRBJ2-7; D is perhaps TRBD1 or TRBD2 (7 bases each). The V end was cut by 9 bases, the J end by 3 bases, with 14 bases between. Germline assignment: CDR1 KGHDR and CDR2 SFDVKD. The CDR3 length is 13 residues.

This clonotype appeared once. This chain joins TRBV5-6 and TRBJ2-1; 8 bases map to TRBD2. Trimming cost V 5 bases and J 5 bases; bases outside gene matches: 12. The CDR3 extends over 16 amino acids. CDR1 is SGHDT and CDR2 is YYEEEE in the germline V gene. The DNA of the CDR3 is TGTGCCAGCAGTCCCAGAGCGGGAGTTGGAAACAATGAGCAGTTCTTC. Translated, it gives CASSPRAGVGNNEQFF. Variable domain in full (rest from reference TRBV5-6 and TRBJ2-1): DAGVTQSPTHLIKTRGQQVTLRCSPKSGHDTVSWYQQALGQGPQFIFQYYEEEERQRGNFPDRFSGHQFPNYSSELNVNALLLGDSALYLCASSPRAGVGNNEQFFGPGTRLTVL.

V is TRBV7-2 and J is TRBJ2-7, with TRBD2 matching over 8 bases. V shed 1 base and J 6 bases; nucleotides not matched to a gene: 8. From germline, CDR1 is SGHTA and CDR2 FQGNSA. The CDR3 length is 15 residues. The CDR3 spells CASSLGGGGPGEQYF. Here the CDR3 DNA reads TGTGCCAGCAGCTTAGGGGGCGGGGGGCCCGGCGAGCAGTACTTC.

This clonotype occurred many times. The chain links TRBV20-1 to TRBJ2-1; TRBD2 might be the D (6 bases). Germline CDR1 reads DFQATT; CDR2 reads SNEGSKA (reference sequence). With 1 base removed from V and 3 bases from J, the gap between germline ends came to 7 bases. This CDR3 contains 13 residues. The CDR3 region is CSARGAGYNEQFF. In DNA, the CDR3 is TGCAGTGCTAGAGGAGCGGGCTACAATGAGCAGTTCTTC.

This clonotype was seen ten or more times. The chain employs TRBV6-1 and TRBJ1-1; D is unresolved. This CDR3 is 14 amino acids long. The germline V gene encodes CDR1 MNHNS and CDR2 SASEGT. V gave up 4 bases and J gave up 4 bases, with 13 bases separating them. Here the CDR3 DNA reads TGTGCCAGCAGTGCAAACAGTGGATTCACTGAAGCTTTCTTT. This encodes CASSANSGFTEAFF.

In this sample, this clonotype turned up a few times. V usage is TRBV3-1 and J usage is TRBJ2-5, with 8 bases fitting TRBD1. Looked up from germline, CDR1 is LGHDT and CDR2 is YNNKEL (reference sequence). The V segment lost 4 bases and the J segment 9 bases; nucleotides outside the gene matches: 4. This CDR3 has 12 amino acids. CDR3 nucleotides: TGTGCCAGCAGCCTTCAGACAGGGGCCCAGTACTTC. Its translation: CASSLQTGAQYF.